This TCR beta chain is drawn from a study of T cells in Graves' hyperthyroidism and ophthalmopathy. The CDR3 is made up of 14 amino acids. Germline assignment: CDR1 MNHEY and CDR2 SMNVEV (reference sequence). The ends were cut back, 5 bases at V and 1 base at J, with 9 bases in the middle. RNA transcripts gave rise to amplified TCR beta CDR3 regions. HTBI primers were employed in a first-round RT-PCR of the TCR CDR3. One entry per CDR3 protein results from TCRdb running MiXCR on the multiplex PCR reads. The sample has about 640,000 distinct CDR3 sequences, more than 20% seen once. At least ten counts were recorded for this clonotype.

The receptor was derived from a man younger than 40 with Graves' ophthalmopathy. The sample consisted of blood. The chain couples TRBV27 to TRBJ1-5; D remains unclear. The CDR3 region has the DNA TGTGCCAGCAGTCCGATATACAGCAATCAGCCCCAGCATTTT. Translation: CASSPIYSNQPQHF.